Sequencing of this T cell receptor beta chain was carried out in a study of blood T cell repertoires in COVID-19. Across the whole study: The United States, Italy and Spain supplied acute and convalescent COVID-19 samples. In each case, the material was cDNA or gDNA derived from T cells, B-cell-depleted T cells, or PBMCs.

This CDR3 contains 15 residues. V shed 4 bases and J shed 4 bases, with 15 bases lying between them. CDR1 and CDR2 (germline): SGHVS, FNYEAQ. This clone came up once. Assay: immunoSEQ multiplex PCR; the TCRdb copy retains only in-frame clones and omits some. This sample has 240,000 or so clones, with approximately 83% found just once. The rearrangement links TRBV7-6 to TRBJ2-3; tentatively, D is TRBD1 (5 bases). The sample consisted of peripheral blood. This receptor was taken from a woman aged 25 to 39 who had recovered from COVID-19. CDR3 nucleotides: TGTGCCAGCAGCTCTGACCCCAGGGAAGCAGATACGCAGTATTTT. It codes for CASSSDPREADTQYF.